This entry describes one T cell receptor beta chain. The antigen it recognizes is unknown. The cohort comprised some 680 healthy bone marrow donors. At the time of sampling, every cohort member was nominally healthy, though immune exposures that went unrecorded were likely present. The donor tested CMV seronegative, placing the donor among the 300 to 450 seronegative members of the cohort. Each donor provided a peripheral blood sample, and peripheral blood mononuclear cells were used for TCR beta sequencing. Genomic DNA extraction from the blood cell samples was performed with the Qiagen DNeasy Blood Extraction Kit. V loses 3 bases, J loses 0 bases, and the germline ends lie 3 bases apart. From the cysteine up to the phenylalanine, the CDR3 has a length of 13 residues. Here the CDR3 DNA is all that survives: 39 bases in frame from base 1. As encoded in the germline V gene, CDR1 is SGHTA while CDR2 is FQGNSA.

This specimen comes from a study of cytomegalovirus exposure and HLA in healthy donors (dated by TCRdb to the late 2010s). Looking at the study overall: In an earlier analysis of 550 to 750 of the donors, under 300 Gb of sequence data and roughly 100 million unique TCR beta sequences from about 190 million T cells were reported. An early release covering roughly 600 HLA-typed donors comprised 250 to 350 gigabases of sequencing data and roughly 85 million unique TCR sequences. Of the 350 to 400 genotyped donors, approximately 82% fell in the genetic ancestry cluster associated with self-reported Caucasian donors. The study aimed to test whether cataloging public T cell receptors could reveal signatures of past pathogen exposure. Using immunosequencing, the study profiled T cell repertoires from about 610 subjects and related those repertoires to cytomegalovirus serostatus. Along with the approximately 650-subject first cohort, a separate validation cohort of 120 different subjects was used. To predict cytomegalovirus infection status, the study combined high-throughput TCR immunosequencing, statistical association of individual TCRs with disease status, and machine learning. A later analysis re-examined previously published TCR beta repertoires from about 700 donors and added high-resolution HLA genotyping to investigate patterns of TCR occurrence. Rather than using new phenotypic data, the later analysis identified candidate immune exposures from TCR beta sequences and from how often those sequences occurred across donors. To decide whether each TCR beta V gene segment behaved as functional or pseudogenic, an earlier analysis of fewer than 750 of the donors relied on high-throughput TCR beta sequencing. Donor age, sex, ethnicity and CMV serostatus were compiled alongside the repertoire data. A later genetic analysis used genome-wide SNP genotypes for 398 of the 666 donors, treating that subset as a discovery cohort. Every discovery cohort repertoire had been produced on one sequencing platform. HLA typing covered class I and class II loci at four-digit resolution. The number of donors typed differed by locus, with about 629-630 for A, B, C, DRB1 and DQB1, about 500 for DQA1, 606 for DPA1, and some 450 for DPB1. About five DR-DQ haplotypes were handled as single units for association and clustering because linkage in the cohort was strong. Among some 410 genotyped donors of the cohort, an average of approximately 240,000 unique TCR beta nucleotide sequences was sequenced per donor, of which about 20% were non-productive. Here is what the overall study found, with its caveats: Compared with the roughly 700-donor mean, donors in an Asian-associated ancestry cluster had fewer N-insertions in productive TCRs, according to a later genetic analysis. Some 16 rarely observed V segments, including chromosome 9 orphons, were excluded from the earlier analysis of about 600 of the donors because counts were too low. A further reported finding was that TCR beta sequences accurately predicted the HLA-A and HLA-B alleles for most subjects in the first cohort. In a later analysis, most CMV-associated TCR beta chains were found to appear HLA-restricted, with HLA associations seemingly driven largely by CMV exposure. A total of about 150 TCR beta chains were listed by the study as associated with cytomegalovirus. According to a later analysis, TCR association rates differed among HLA loci, with DRB1 alleles showing the most associated TCRs and HLA-C alleles showing the fewest. In this cohort, only TCR beta chains were sequenced, and detectable features were limited by the absence of alpha or paired-chain data. The 87-base-pair reads could not distinguish some IMGT-functional V segments, including TRBV6-2 and TRBV6-3, so those segments were excluded. CMV serostatus was the only immune exposure information available for the cohort. In an earlier analysis of several hundred of the donors, most TCR beta V segments were observed in productive rearrangements about 87% or about 30% of the time, broadly matching IMGT annotations. In a later analysis, 15,000 to 20,000 TCR beta sequences were associated with specific HLA alleles at a false discovery rate of 0.05. A cluster of highly shared sequence variants was judged likely to be a technical artifact of the sequencing pipeline. Cytomegalovirus status was reported to be diagnosed by the classifier with high specificity and sensitivity in both the original and validation cohorts. V-gene and J-gene trimming of TCR beta chains was associated with a missense DCLRE1C variant in a later genetic analysis, and the association was replicated in an independent cohort. Assigning TCR associations to individual alleles was difficult when HLA alleles, especially DR and DQ, strongly co-occurred. Correlated functional status among segregating V segments might be attributable to linkage disequilibrium, but an unknown experimental factor could not be ruled out. Sequencing depth was assumed to be roughly uniform across donors in the presence/absence analyses, though that assumption may not hold. In vitro tests confirmed that three of the cytomegalovirus-associated TCR beta chains recognize cytomegalovirus antigens. While some public TCRs were present in many individuals, most TCR sequences turned up only very rarely across donors. A later analysis found that HLA-associated TCR beta chains were more clonally expanded and had lower generation probabilities than equally common non-associated chains. According to a later analysis, parvovirus B19, influenza, CMV and Epstein-Barr virus appeared linked to several top co-occurrence clusters. The authors suggested that the approach could potentially be extended to other disease states and immunological phenotypes. Because some donors lacked HLA typing at each locus, the association tests relied only on the typed subset.

Library method: the immunoSEQ multiplex PCR assay. For the multiplex PCR, a mixture combining 60 forward primers for TCR Vbeta segments and 13 reverse primers for TCR Jbeta segments was used. A multiplex PCR assay on genomic DNA amplified the CDR3 region of rearranged TCR beta genes. The Illumina HiSeq System was used to sequence the amplified TCR beta libraries as 87-base-pair reads. In the original analysis: A later analysis counted some 80 million unique TCR beta chains across the 600 to 850 repertoires, and roughly 9.9 million of these chains were shared by at least two donors. Raw reads were error-corrected and collapsed into unique sequences with a nearest-neighbor algorithm that merged closely related sequences to remove PCR and sequencing errors. V, D and J gene segments were assigned by aligning CDR3 sequences to IMGT reference sequences. For a sequence to be retained, a match of at least six nucleotides to both a V gene segment and a J gene segment was required. A rearrangement was called productive if the CDR3 had no stop codons and remained in frame with V and J, and every other rearrangement was called non-productive. Following IMGT convention, CDR3 was defined as the stretch from the second conserved V-encoded cysteine up to the conserved J-encoded phenylalanine. Sequences without an unambiguous match to a single V gene segment were excluded from the earlier analysis of approximately 600 of the donors. An earlier analysis of 587 of the donors called V segments functional above 56.7% productive rearrangements and segregating when the between-donor standard deviation exceeded 5%. A statistical classification framework was built to diagnose cytomegalovirus status from the catalog of TCR beta chain sequences. In a later analysis, V and J genes were assigned by comparing TCR nucleotide sequences against IMGT/GENE-DB human TR gene sequences. A later analysis assigned CDR3 sequences and most-parsimonious VDJ recombination scenarios with the TCRdist pipeline. A later analysis defined each TCR beta chain by its CDR3 amino acid sequence plus V-gene family, and excluded reads lacking a unique V-gene family. To address suspected cross-contamination and a sequencing artifact, a later analysis removed 450 to 700 highly shared, low-generation-probability nucleotide sequences. In a later analysis, a clonal expansion index for each public chain was calculated from normalized within-repertoire ranks of inferred template counts. Generation probabilities in a later analysis came from a VDJ recombination model fitted to out-of-frame rearrangements, and those results were checked against IGoR. In a later analysis, TCR-TCR, TCR-HLA and TCR-CMV co-occurrence was scored with hypergeometric tests, and a repertoire-size bias correction was applied to TCR pairs. In a later analysis, false discovery rates were estimated by permuting HLA or CMV assignments 20 times. In a later analysis, co-occurring TCRs were grouped using DBSCAN, and TCRdist sequence similarity was added for clustering within HLA-allele-positive subsets. Co-occurrence clustering excluded repertoires with fewer than 30,000 or more than 120,000 public chains, plus five with anomalous nucleotide sharing. The table comes from immuneACCESS by way of TCRdb, which keeps in-frame sequences with V and J called. Part of the clones is missing from these tables; in studies checked, under half for an unresolved V gene and the rest for unknown reasons. V and J calls and clone size are those listed in that table; D and trimming were worked out from the DNA. The table of this sample itemizes 100,000 to 150,000 clones. Over 2% of the sample is held by the ten biggest clonotypes.

What was sequenced was PBMCs. The TCR comes from a man in his forties in good health and CMV-seronegative. Recombination connected TRBV7-2 to TRBJ2-1; the D gene lacks a confident call. The CDR3 region: CASSFSSYNEQFF. The nucleotide sequence reads as follows: TGTGCCAGCAGCTTCAGCTCCTACAATGAGCAGTTCTTC.